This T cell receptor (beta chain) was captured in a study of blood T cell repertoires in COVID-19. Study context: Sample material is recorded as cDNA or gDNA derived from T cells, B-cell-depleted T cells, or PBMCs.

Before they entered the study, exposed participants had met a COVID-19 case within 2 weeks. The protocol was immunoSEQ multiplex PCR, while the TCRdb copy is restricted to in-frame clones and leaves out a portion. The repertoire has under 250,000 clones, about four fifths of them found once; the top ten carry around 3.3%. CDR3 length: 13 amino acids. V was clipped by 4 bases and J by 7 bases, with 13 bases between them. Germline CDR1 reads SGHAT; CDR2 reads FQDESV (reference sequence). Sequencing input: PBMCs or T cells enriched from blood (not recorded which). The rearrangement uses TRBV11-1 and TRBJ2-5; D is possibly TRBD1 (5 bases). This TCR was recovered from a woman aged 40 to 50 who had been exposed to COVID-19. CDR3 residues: CASSSSGLGTQYF. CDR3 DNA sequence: TGTGCCAGCAGCTCGTCAGGGTTGGGGACCCAGTACTTC.